This passage covers 5 T cell receptor beta chains from one sample sequenced in a study of cytomegalovirus exposure and HLA in healthy donors. Vbeta (60) and Jbeta (13) primers were used in the PCR. The table came from immunoSEQ multiplex PCR; TCRdb's copy has only in-frame clones and leaves some out. The sample lists about 85,000 clones, 77% occurring once. Sequenced: PBMCs. The receptors derive from a boy younger than 18 in good health and CMV-seronegative.

The chain combines TRBV16 with TRBJ1-2; D may be TRBD1 (6 bases). CDR1 and CDR2 from the germline V gene are KGHSY and FQNENV. V was trimmed by 1 base and J by 4 bases, leaving 19 bases between them. CDR3 length: 17 residues. CDR3 sequence: CASSQYQDRISTYGYTF. DNA for the CDR3: TGTGCCAGCAGCCAATACCAAGACAGGATTTCTACCTATGGCTACACCTTC.

The chain is built from TRBV25-1 and TRBJ2-7; a weak D match, TRBD2 (7 bases). The length of the CDR3 is 14 residues. The V gene's germline CDR1 is MGHDK and CDR2 SYGVNS. V dropped 2 bases and J dropped 4 bases, with 12 bases sitting between them. The CDR3 sequence: CASSEGGAVYEQYF. CDR3 nucleotides: TGTGCCAGCAGTGAAGGGGGGGCTGTATACGAGCAGTACTTC.

The genes are TRBV30 and TRBJ2-1, with D possibly TRBD2 on 6 matching bases. The length of the CDR3 is 15 residues. V lost 5 bases to trimming and J lost 2 bases, with 16 bases between them. Germline CDR1 is GTSNPN and CDR2 is SVGIG (reference sequence). The CDR3 loop is CAWVEGTGAYNEQFF. The CDR3 coding sequence is TGTGCCTGGGTGGAGGGGACTGGGGCCTACAATGAGCAGTTCTTC.

This CDR3 reads CASSESQGLYEQYF. CDR3 coding DNA: TGTGCCAGCAGCGAAAGCCAGGGTCTCTACGAGCAGTACTTC. The chain has TRBV16 and TRBJ2-7; the D gene is possibly TRBD1 (5 bases). The CDR3 has 14 amino acids. V lost 5 bases to trimming and J lost 3 bases, with 14 bases between them. The germline CDR1 and CDR2 sequences are KGHSY and FQNENV.

The chain couples TRBV2 to TRBJ1-1, with 7 nucleotides matching TRBD1. The ends lost 5 bases at V and 1 base at J; junction bases unmatched: 7. The CDR3 runs 15 residues. Germline values: CDR1 SNHLY, CDR2 FYNNEI. The CDR3 coding sequence is TGTGCCAGCAGTCTCTACGGGACAGCGAACACTGAAGCTTTCTTT. It yields the protein CASSLYGTANTEAFF.